Each of the 10 T cell receptor beta chains below was sequenced from the same sample in a study of T cell repertoires in cytomegalovirus infection. These receptors have no identified antigens. TCRdb redid the calling of the reads with MiXCR, one entry per CDR3 protein. Of around 100,000 distinct CDR3 sequences in the sample, roughly 31% were seen once. The material was CD8+ T cells from cultured PBMCs, obtained from culture after CMV antigen stimulation. All receptors come from a human donor in good health (CMV status not recorded). Some clones in this sample may be carry-over from other donors' samples.

This clonotype has a handful of counts. The CDR3 bases are TGTGCCAGCAGCTTATGGGGAGGGGGCTCCTATAATTCACCCCTCCACTTT. As protein: CASSLWGGGSYNSPLHF. The chain carries TRBV7-2 and TRBJ1-6; D may be TRBD1 (6 bases). Germline V gene data show CDR1 as SGHTA and CDR2 as FQGNSA. V was trimmed by 2 bases and J by 0 bases, leaving 11 bases between them. This CDR3 has 17 amino acids.

A word on this clonotype: Given a much more abundant clone one base away, this may be a read error. V gene TRBV7-2 combines with J gene TRBJ2-2; no definite D call. Germline V gene lookup returns CDR1 SGHTA and CDR2 FQGNSA. The CDR3 length is 12 residues. In nucleotides, the CDR3 is TGTGCCAACAGCTTACCTGCCGGGGAGCTGTTTTTT. Translated: CANSLPAGELFF.

Turning to this clonotype: This may be a read error, as it is one base from a much larger clone. This chain joins TRBV7-2 and TRBJ1-1; D ambiguous. In germline, CDR1 is SGHTA, CDR2 FQGNSA. This CDR3 spans 17 amino acids. V gave up 1 base and J gave up 1 base, with 16 bases separating them. The CDR3 loop is CASSLDSGIFTNTEAFF. CDR3 DNA: TGTGCCAGCAGCTTAGACAGTGGGATTTTTACGAACACTGAAGCTTTCTTT.

The chain employs TRBV7-2 and TRBJ2-3, with 8 bases identical to TRBD1. CDR3 size: 15 residues. Germline loops: CDR1 SGHTA, CDR2 FQGNSA. V shed 5 bases and J 0 bases; nucleotides not matched to a gene: 4. The DNA for the CDR3 is TGTGCCAGCAGCCGAGGACAGGGAAGCACAGATACGCAGTATTTT. Translation gives CASSRGQGSTDTQYF.

The chain couples TRBV12-3 or TRBV12-4 to TRBJ1-6; 7 bases are shared with TRBD1. J lost 4 bases, V lost 6 bases, and 3 bases had no gene match. The length of the CDR3 is 14 residues. CDR3 in DNA: TGTGCCAGCAGCGGGACAGCTTATAATTCACCCCTCCACTTT. Translation: CASSGTAYNSPLHF.

A word on this clonotype: The conserved phenylalanine or tryptophan normally closing the CDR3 is absent here, so this likely arose from a read error. The V gene is TRBV19, the J gene TRBJ2-2, with D uncertain. V shed 3 bases and J shed 6 bases, with 11 bases lying between them. This CDR3 spans 14 amino acids. Germline lookup yields CDR1 LNHDA and CDR2 SQIVND (reference sequence). The CDR3 DNA follows: TGTGCCAGTAGTATTTTGGGAATTCCCGGGGAGCTGTTTCTT. It specifies CASSILGIPGELFL.

V usage is TRBV5-6 and J usage is TRBJ1-1; D remains ambiguous. V lost 4 bases and J lost 4, with 17 bases in between. The CDR3 contains 15 residues. Germline V gene sequence: CDR1 SGHDT, CDR2 YYEEEE. The CDR3 region is CASSPHPAGATEAFF. CDR3 nucleotide sequence: TGTGCCAGCAGCCCCCACCCCGCGGGAGCCACTGAAGCTTTCTTT.

V gene TRBV12-3 or TRBV12-4 combines with J gene TRBJ2-3; TRBD1 agrees at 9 bases. J was trimmed by 0 bases and V by 5 bases; bases with no gene match: 3. CDR3 length: 15 amino acids. CDR3: CASSPGTGSTDTQYF. CDR3 bases: TGTGCCAGCAGTCCCGGGACAGGGAGCACAGATACGCAGTATTTT.

This sequence joins TRBV7-9 and TRBJ2-1; 9 nucleotides match TRBD1. CDR1 is SEHNR and CDR2 is FQNEAQ in the germline V gene (reference sequence). V was clipped by 4 bases and J by 12 bases; unmatched bases: 13. There are 15 residues in the CDR3. The CDR3 protein is CASSSPGQGYDGQFF. DNA for the CDR3: TGTGCCAGCAGCTCGCCGGGACAGGGATATGATGGGCAGTTCTTC.

The J gene is TRBJ2-3, the V gene TRBV9; no reliable D call. CDR1 SGDLS and CDR2 YYNGEE come from the germline V gene. The V end was cut by 3 bases, the J end by 1 base, with 9 bases between. This CDR3 has 14 amino acids. The CDR3 nucleotides read TGTGCCAGCAGCGGTGGAAGTGGCACAGATACGCAGTATTTT. Protein sequence: CASSGGSGTDTQYF.